This T cell receptor (beta chain) was found in a study of cytomegalovirus exposure and HLA in healthy donors. Study-wide context: There were tens of millions of unique TCRs (from HLA-typed donors) in an early data release. Regarding the study as a whole: According to an earlier analysis, most TCR beta V segments yielded productive rearrangements about 90% or about 30% of the time. On later analysis, the bulk of CMV-associated TCR beta chains appeared to be HLA-restricted. TCR beta sequences numbering 15,000 to 20,000 were associated with HLA alleles at 0.05 false discovery rate in a later analysis.

The PCR ran on 60 Vbeta and 13 Jbeta primers. The assay was immunoSEQ multiplex PCR, and TCRdb's table has in-frame clones only and misses some. This table holds 180,000 or so clones, around 82% found once. This CDR3 contains 15 residues. Per germline, CDR1 SGHRS and CDR2 YFSETQ. V lost 0 bases, J lost 4 bases, and 13 bases lay in between. Worth noting for this clone: The antigen is unknown.

Sequences were obtained from PBMCs. The source of this sequence is a woman in her twenties or thirties in good health and CMV-seropositive. J is TRBJ1-2 and V is TRBV5-1; possibly TRBD1 for D (6 bases). The CDR3: CASSLATGNSYGYTF. Here the CDR3 DNA reads TGCGCCAGCAGCTTGGCTACAGGGAATTCCTATGGCTACACCTTC.